The 18 T cell receptor beta chains reported below all come from one sample, sequenced in a study of cytomegalovirus exposure and HLA in healthy donors. Primers for the PCR totalled 60 Vbeta and 13 Jbeta. Profiled with immunoSEQ multiplex PCR; TCRdb holds only in-frame clones, not every one. The table includes 200,000 to 250,000 clones, 70% to 85% detected once. Input material: PBMCs. The receptors shown here come from a woman aged 55-70 years in good health and CMV-seropositive.

The chain combines TRBV11-2 with TRBJ2-1, with 12 positions matching TRBD2. The V gene's germline CDR1 is SGHAT and CDR2 FQNNGV. Germline trimming cut 5 bases from V and 4 bases from J; bases unmatched to any gene: 6. This CDR3 is 16 amino acids long. CDR3 sequence reads: CASSRGLAGRYNEQFF. The CDR3 DNA is TGTGCCAGCAGCCGCGGACTAGCGGGGCGATACAATGAGCAGTTCTTC.

Only a few counts were recorded for this clone. V is TRBV6-1 and J is TRBJ1-6; possible D gene TRBD1, 6 bases. The CDR3 covers 15 residues. CDR1 and CDR2 (germline): MNHNS, SASEGT. V shed 3 bases and J shed 7 bases, with 13 bases lying between them. This chain's CDR3 is CASSDQGSWNSPLHF. In DNA, the CDR3 is TGTGCCAGCAGTGACCAGGGGAGTTGGAATTCACCCCTCCACTTT.

The J gene is TRBJ1-1, the V gene TRBV7-6; D is perhaps TRBD1 (5 bases). The CDR3 covers 14 residues. CDR1 and CDR2 from the germline V gene are SGHVS and FNYEAQ. Deletions cut 4 bases from V and 4 bases from J, with 13 bases between. CDR3 nucleotides: TGTGCCAGCAGCTCCGAACTGGGGCCCACTGAAGCTTTCTTT. Residues: CASSSELGPTEAFF.

J is TRBJ2-7 and V is TRBV12-5; TRBD1 might be the D (5 bases). In germline, CDR1 is LGHNT, CDR2 FRNRAP. V was shortened by 2 bases and J by 3 bases, with 17 bases between the two germline ends. The CDR3 is 16 amino acids. CDR3 in DNA: TGTGCTAGTGGTTTGTGGGGTGGGCCAAGGGGCTACGAGCAGTACTTC. This codes for CASGLWGGPRGYEQYF. Variable domain in full (rest from reference TRBV12-5 and TRBJ2-7): DARVTQTPRHKVTEMGQEVTMRCQPILGHNTVFWYRQTMMQGLELLAYFRNRAPLDDSGMPKDRFSAEMPDATLATLKIQPSEPRDSAVYFCASGLWGGPRGYEQYFGPGTRLTVT.

The V and J genes are TRBV7-9 and TRBJ1-3, with D tentatively TRBD1 (5 bases). The CDR3 runs to 15 residues. Germline-derived CDR1 and CDR2 are SEHNR and FQNEAQ (reference sequence). V gave up 1 base and J gave up 6 bases, with 13 bases separating them. CDR3 residues: CASSLEGREENTIYF. The CDR3, as DNA: TGTGCCAGCAGCTTAGAAGGCAGGGAGGAAAACACCATATATTTT.

The gene calls are TRBV7-2 and TRBJ1-4; D unclear. Trimming removed 2 bases at V and 8 bases at J, with 15 bases between. The CDR3 is 15 amino acids. CDR1 and CDR2 from the germline V gene are SGHTA and FQGNSA. The CDR3 region is CASSLSVGIQEKLFF. The CDR3 coding sequence is TGTGCCAGCAGCTTATCAGTGGGCATCCAAGAAAAACTGTTTTTT. The variable domain in full, completed from reference TRBV7-2 and TRBJ1-4, reads GAGVSQSPSNKVTEKGKDVELRCDPISGHTALYWYRQSLGQGLEFLIYFQGNSAPDKSGLPSDRFSAERTGGSVSTLTIQRTQQEDSAVYLCASSLSVGIQEKLFFGSGTQLSVL.

This clone was recorded a few times. The same CDR3 can be traced to other DNA sequences in this sample. This sequence joins TRBV2 and TRBJ1-2; the match to TRBD1 covers 7 bases. The V and J ends lost 6 bases and 4 bases, in that order; junction bases with no gene match: 2. The CDR3 loop spans 12 amino acids. Germline V lookup: CDR1 SNHLY, CDR2 FYNNEI. CDR3 nucleotide sequence: TGTGCCAGCAGCGGGGACAGCTATGGCTACACCTTC. This translates into CASSGDSYGYTF.

The chain links TRBV5-4 to TRBJ2-7; 7 nucleotides line up with TRBD1. CDR1 and CDR2 from the germline V gene are SGHNT and YYREEE (reference sequence). The trim removed 4 bases at V and 3 bases at J, leaving 4 bases unmatched. The length of the CDR3 is 13 residues. The CDR3 loop reads CASSVTGDYEQYF. DNA of the CDR3: TGTGCCAGCAGCGTCACAGGGGACTACGAGCAGTACTTC.

Points on this clone: Other DNA sequences in the sample encode the same CDR3. The chain combines TRBV30 with TRBJ1-5, with 8 bases fitting TRBD1. Germline CDR1 reads GTSNPN; CDR2 reads SVGIG (reference sequence). The CDR3 is made up of 15 amino acids. The trim removed 3 bases at V and 2 bases at J, leaving 6 bases unmatched. The CDR3 DNA reads as TGTGCCTGGAGCCGAGGACAGGGAGGCAATCAGCCCCAGCATTTT. Its protein product is CAWSRGQGGNQPQHF.

There are a few counts of this clone. The rearrangement uses TRBV28 and TRBJ1-6; TRBD1 agrees at 8 bases. This CDR3 is built from 14 residues. Trimming at V came to 2 bases and at J to 10 bases, leaving 4 bases not matched to a gene. Germline loops: CDR1 MDHEN, CDR2 SYDVKM. The CDR3 nucleotides read TGTGCCAGCAGTTTAGTACAGGGGGGCTCACCCCTCCACTTT. Translation gives CASSLVQGGSPLHF.

CDR3 in DNA: TGCGCCAGCAGCGAAACAGGGGGCACTAATGAAAAACTGTTTTTT. It specifies CASSETGGTNEKLFF. The V and J genes are TRBV5-1 and TRBJ1-4; 9 nucleotides agree with TRBD1. The CDR3 runs 15 residues. The germline V gene has CDR1 SGHRS and CDR2 YFSETQ. Trimming removed 4 bases from V and 2 bases from J; junction bases left unmatched: 3. The full variable domain, with the rest looked up from reference TRBV5-1 and TRBJ1-4, is KAGVTQTPRYLIKTRGQQVTLSCSPISGHRSVSWYQQTPGQGLQFLFEYFSETQRNKGNFPGRFSGRQFSNSRSEMNVSTLELGDSALYLCASSETGGTNEKLFFGSGTQLSVL.

The V call is TRBV5-4, the J call TRBJ1-1; TRBD1 matches 10 bases. After removal of 4 bases from V and 1 base from J, the junction contained 7 bases not matched to a gene. This CDR3 has 16 amino acids. Germline CDR1 is SGHNT and CDR2 is YYREEE (reference sequence). CDR3 loop: CASSPGQGYTNTEAFF. CDR3 in DNA: TGTGCCAGCAGCCCGGGACAGGGGTATACGAACACTGAAGCTTTCTTT.

The V and J genes are TRBV28 and TRBJ2-7, with TRBD1 matching 7 bases. The CDR3 is 12 residues long. J lost 3 bases, V lost 7 bases, and 3 bases had no gene match. Germline loops: CDR1 MDHEN, CDR2 SYDVKM. The CDR3 protein is CASTGTVYEQYF. Here the CDR3 DNA reads TGTGCCAGCACCGGGACAGTCTACGAGCAGTACTTC.

The chain combines TRBV5-1 with TRBJ2-1; no reliable D call. In germline, CDR1 is SGHRS, CDR2 YFSETQ. V lost 4 bases, J lost 0 bases, and 11 bases lay in between. CDR3 size: 15 residues. The CDR3: CASSRSPSSYNEQFF. The CDR3 nucleotides read TGCGCCAGCAGCCGTTCTCCGTCCTCCTACAATGAGCAGTTCTTC.

CDR3 bases: TGTGCCACCTCTATTACAGGGGATGGCTACACCTTC. It encodes CATSITGDGYTF. The V gene is TRBV28, the J gene TRBJ1-2; 7 nucleotides line up with TRBD1. In germline, CDR1 is MDHEN, CDR2 SYDVKM. CDR3 size: 12 residues. Trimming took 10 bases from V and 6 from J; bases not matched to a gene: 8.

The chain joins TRBV2 to TRBJ1-3; a weak D match, TRBD1 (5 bases). The CDR3 runs to 15 residues. The germline V and J ends were trimmed by 6 bases and 0 bases, with 12 bases remaining between them. Germline CDR1 is SNHLY and CDR2 is FYNNEI. The CDR3 here is CASRPTASSGNTIYF. For the CDR3, the DNA is TGTGCCAGCAGACCGACAGCCAGCTCTGGAAACACCATATATTTT.

The V call is TRBV5-1, the J call TRBJ2-7, with 11 bases identical to TRBD1. CDR3 size: 15 residues. Germline CDR1 and CDR2: SGHRS and YFSETQ. J was trimmed by 4 bases and V by 0 bases; bases with no gene match: 3. CDR3 sequence: CASSLGGTGGYEQYF. CDR3 bases: TGCGCCAGCAGCTTGGGAGGGACAGGGGGTTACGAGCAGTACTTC.

J is TRBJ1-1 and V is TRBV5-1; 8 bases fit TRBD1. Germline assignment: CDR1 SGHRS and CDR2 YFSETQ. Germline trimming cut 4 bases from V and 0 bases from J; bases unmatched to any gene: 5. The CDR3 runs 15 residues. CDR3 bases: TGCGCCAGCAGCCAAAGACAGGGGATGAACACTGAAGCTTTCTTT. Protein: CASSQRQGMNTEAFF. Looking up the rest from reference TRBV5-1 and TRBJ1-1 gives the full variable domain: KAGVTQTPRYLIKTRGQQVTLSCSPISGHRSVSWYQQTPGQGLQFLFEYFSETQRNKGNFPGRFSGRQFSNSRSEMNVSTLELGDSALYLCASSQRQGMNTEAFFGQGTRLTVV.